Listed here are 22 T cell receptor beta chains from one sample, sequenced in a study of control samples from healthy donors and cancer patients. Sequencing was performed with immunoSEQ multiplex PCR; in TCRdb, only in-frame clones are kept and a portion is missing. The sample includes 200,000 to 250,000 clones, 85% to 95% of them seen just once. The sequenced sample was blood. Receptor source: a man over 45 in good health.

The table lists this clone with a few counts. V is TRBV3-1 (or the pseudogene TRBV3-2) and J is TRBJ2-3, with 14 bases that match TRBD2. Trimming at V came to 4 bases and at J to 1 base, leaving 7 bases not matched to a gene. Germline CDR1 reads LGHDT; CDR2 reads YNNKEL (reference sequence). This CDR3 comprises 18 residues. The CDR3 DNA reads as TGTGCCAGCAGCCCCTTTGGGACTAGCGGGGGAGGCACAGATACGCAGTATTTT. This sequence encodes CASSPFGTSGGGTDTQYF.

The chain links TRBV2 to TRBJ1-5, with 8 nucleotides matching TRBD1. The germline CDR1 and CDR2 sequences are SNHLY and FYNNEI. Trimming cost V 8 bases and J 2 bases; bases outside gene matches: 2. This CDR3 is built from 13 residues. The CDR3 loop reads CASETGGNQPQHF. The CDR3 nucleotides are TGTGCCAGCGAGACAGGGGGCAATCAGCCCCAGCATTTT.

This clone showed up just once. This chain uses TRBV7-2 with TRBJ1-5; 8 bases agree with TRBD1. Unmatched junction bases numbered 15, after V lost 5 bases and J lost 9 bases. The CDR3 runs to 16 residues. Germline CDR1 and CDR2: SGHTA and FQGNSA. CDR3 in amino acids: CASSLETGAITRPQHF. In DNA, the CDR3 is TGTGCCAGCAGCCTTGAGACAGGGGCGATAACTCGGCCCCAGCATTTT.

This clone appeared a single time. The CDR3 DNA reads as TGTGCCAGCGGCGTCACCGCCGTCTTTATCTCCGAGCAGTACTTC. Its protein product is CASGVTAVFISEQYF. The rearrangement joins TRBV3-1 (or the pseudogene TRBV3-2) to TRBJ2-7; D gene uncertain. Germline V CDR1 and CDR2: LGHDT, YNNKEL (reference sequence). The germline V and J ends were trimmed by 8 bases and 6 bases, with 23 bases remaining between them. This CDR3 region has 15 residues.

The chain is built from TRBV6-2 or TRBV6-3 and TRBJ1-1, with D perhaps matching TRBD1 (5 bases). Looked up from germline, CDR1 is MNHEY and CDR2 is SVGEGT. The V gene lost 2 bases and the J gene lost 2 bases, with 9 bases spanning the gap. The CDR3 loop spans 14 amino acids. Here the CDR3 reads CASSYRGANTEAFF. The CDR3 nucleotides are TGTGCCAGCAGTTACAGAGGGGCCAACACTGAAGCTTTCTTT.

The V gene is TRBV10-2, the J gene TRBJ2-1, with D possibly matching TRBD1 (8 bases). Looked up from germline, CDR1 is WSHSY and CDR2 is SAAADI. Between the trimmed V and J ends, which lost 8 bases and 6 bases, there was a span of 20 bases. The CDR3 totals 15 residues. The CDR3: CASGGQGGALNEQFF. CDR3 nucleotide sequence: TGCGCCAGCGGAGGACAGGGAGGGGCTCTCAATGAGCAGTTCTTC.

V is TRBV6-5 and J is TRBJ2-7; no reliable D call. V lost 6 bases to trimming and J lost 0 bases, with 12 bases between them. The CDR3 runs 14 residues. Germline lookup yields CDR1 MNHEY and CDR2 SVGAGI. CDR3 sequence (DNA): TGTGCCAGCAGCCTCGAAATCCACTCCTACGAGCAGTACGTC. As protein: CASSLEIHSYEQYV.

The chain carries TRBV28 and TRBJ1-2, with D perhaps matching TRBD1 (6 bases). V was clipped by 6 bases and J by 7 bases, with 18 bases between them. Looked up from germline, CDR1 is MDHEN and CDR2 is SYDVKM. This CDR3 has 14 residues. CDR3: CASSRDNEPGGYTF. The CDR3 bases are TGTGCCAGCAGCAGGGACAACGAACCAGGTGGCTACACCTTC.

The V and J genes are TRBV10-1 and TRBJ2-3; D unclear. CDR1 and CDR2 from the germline V gene are WNHNN and SYGVQD (reference sequence). The CDR3 totals 12 residues. Trimming left V 5 bases short and J 6 bases short, with 9 bases between. The CDR3 region has the DNA TGCGCCAGCAGTCCCCGATCGGATACGCAGTATTTT. Amino acid sequence: CASSPRSDTQYF.

The gene calls are TRBV11-2 and TRBJ2-3; D uncertain. This CDR3 contains 15 residues. Looked up from germline, CDR1 is SGHAT and CDR2 is FQNNGV. Trimming took 6 bases from V and 1 from J, leaving 14 bases between them. The CDR3 here is CASRRRSEGTDTQYF. Here the CDR3 DNA reads TGTGCCAGCAGACGACGGAGTGAGGGCACAGATACGCAGTATTTT.

The rearrangement links TRBV6-5 to TRBJ2-4; D could derive from TRBD1 or TRBD2 (6 bases each). CDR3 length: 14 amino acids. Germline V gene sequence: CDR1 MNHEY, CDR2 SVGAGI. V was clipped by 5 bases and J by 1 base, with 9 bases between them. CDR3 in DNA: TGTGCCAGCAGTACAGGGAGGGCCAAAAACATTCAGTACTTC. Translated: CASSTGRAKNIQYF.

About this clone: Additional DNA sequences in this sample encode the identical CDR3. This chain uses TRBV10-1 with TRBJ2-5; D call uncertain. Germline V gene data show CDR1 as WNHNN and CDR2 as SYGVQD (reference sequence). With 0 bases removed from V and 5 bases from J, the gap between germline ends came to 4 bases. CDR3 length: 12 residues. Here the CDR3 reads CASSESRETQYF. Here the CDR3 DNA reads TGCGCCAGCAGTGAGTCACGGGAGACCCAGTACTTC.

This sequence joins TRBV5-4 and TRBJ1-2; D not resolved. Germline loops: CDR1 SGHNT, CDR2 YYREEE (reference sequence). There are 12 residues in the CDR3. V lost 0 bases to trimming and J lost 9 bases, with 9 bases between them. CDR3 sequence: CASSLDASSYTF. The CDR3 coding sequence is TGTGCCAGCAGCTTGGACGCTTCTAGCTACACCTTC. Together with reference TRBV5-4 and TRBJ1-2, the CDR3 gives the full variable domain: ETGVTQSPTHLIKTRGQQVTLRCSSQSGHNTVSWYQQALGQGPQFIFQYYREEENGRGNFPPRFSGLQFPNYSSELNVNALELDDSALYLCASSLDASSYTFGSGTRLTVV.

V gene TRBV27 combines with J gene TRBJ1-2, with D possibly TRBD1 on 5 matching bases. This CDR3 contains 16 residues. V was clipped by 0 bases and J by 2 bases, with 13 bases between them. CDR1 MNHEY and CDR2 SMNVEV come from the germline V gene (reference sequence). The CDR3 loop is CASSLSAGRANYGYTF. CDR3 DNA: TGTGCCAGCAGTTTATCGGCCGGCAGGGCGAACTATGGCTACACCTTC.

This clone was counted a single time. CDR3 in amino acids: CAIRGGPANYGYTF. The CDR3 DNA reads TGTGCCATCCGCGGGGGCCCAGCTAACTATGGCTACACCTTC. The chain employs TRBV28 and TRBJ1-2; a weak D match, TRBD1 (6 bases). The CDR3 length is 14 residues. Looked up from germline, CDR1 is MDHEN and CDR2 is SYDVKM. The V gene lost 10 bases and the J gene lost 0 bases, with 15 bases spanning the gap.

The V and J genes are TRBV6-5 and TRBJ1-1; D is perhaps TRBD1 (5 bases). Trimming took off 6 bases at V and 1 base at J, with 12 bases between the two ends. Germline CDR1 reads MNHEY; CDR2 reads SVGAGI. This CDR3 has 14 residues. The CDR3: CASRSGTANTEAFF. The DNA for the CDR3 is TGTGCCAGCAGGTCCGGGACGGCGAACACTGAAGCTTTCTTT.

The CDR3 here is CASSMGQGGEQPQHF. CDR3 DNA sequence: TGTGCCAGTAGTATGGGACAGGGAGGAGAACAGCCCCAGCATTTT. The chain employs TRBV19 and TRBJ1-5, with 9 positions matching TRBD1. J gave up 7 bases and V 3 bases, and 7 bases lay outside the gene matches. The CDR3 length is 15 residues. Germline CDR1 is LNHDA and CDR2 is SQIVND (reference sequence).

This clone was seen only once. The V and J genes are TRBV6-5 and TRBJ1-5; TRBD1 aligns across 9 bases. The CDR3 length is 14 residues. Germline V gene lookup returns CDR1 MNHEY and CDR2 SVGAGI. Trimming cost V 5 bases and J 7 bases; bases outside gene matches: 6. CDR3 sequence: CASSPQGAGQPQHF. CDR3 nucleotides: TGTGCCAGCAGTCCACAGGGGGCGGGGCAGCCCCAGCATTTT.

This chain uses TRBV11-3 with TRBJ2-3; 9 bases agree with TRBD2. CDR3 size: 17 residues. The junction had 9 bases not matched to a gene; V was cut back by 3 bases and J by 2 bases. Germline-derived CDR1 and CDR2 are SGHNT and YENEEA. The CDR3: CASSFFSGGANTDTQYF. The DNA for the CDR3 is TGTGCCAGCAGCTTTTTTAGCGGGGGAGCGAACACAGATACGCAGTATTTT. Supplemented by reference TRBV11-3 and TRBJ2-3, the full variable domain reads EAGVVQSPRYKIIEKKQPVAFWCNPISGHNTLYWYLQNLGQGPELLIRYENEEAVDDSQLPKDRFSAERLKGVDSTLKIQPAELGDSAVYLCASSFFSGGANTDTQYFGPGTRLTVL.

This clone was observed once. The rearrangement joins TRBV5-1 to TRBJ1-4; 8 positions agree with TRBD1. The CDR3 covers 13 residues. Germline V gene data show CDR1 as SGHRS and CDR2 as YFSETQ. V shed 4 bases and J 8 bases; nucleotides not matched to a gene: 4. The CDR3 region is CASSEDRVEKLFF. The CDR3 DNA follows: TGCGCCAGCAGCGAGGACAGGGTAGAAAAACTGTTTTTT.

V and J are TRBV12-3 or TRBV12-4 and TRBJ1-2; D uncertain. V was clipped by 4 bases and J by 5 bases, with 8 bases between them. CDR3 size: 12 residues. The CDR3 loop is CASSWTPYGYTF. CDR3 nucleotides: TGTGCCAGCAGTTGGACCCCGTATGGCTACACCTTC.

V gene TRBV19 combines with J gene TRBJ1-6, with D hard to call. The CDR3 loop spans 13 amino acids. V lost 6 bases, J lost 9 bases, and 12 bases lay in between. The V gene's germline CDR1 is LNHDA and CDR2 SQIVND (reference sequence). Here the CDR3 DNA reads TGTGCCAGTAGCCTGGACCGCATTTCACCCCTCCACTTT. Encoded protein: CASSLDRISPLHF.